A single TCR beta chain is shown here with its context. Its antigen is still unknown. No much larger clonotype is one base removed from it; base qualities were not supplied. The data originate from a study of blood T cell repertoires in COVID-19 (dated by TCRdb to 2018 to 2021). Study-wide context: Samples covering the acute and convalescent phases of COVID-19 were provided by collaborators in the United States, Italy and Spain. The samples were drawn from two sources: the first 160 participants of the ongoing ImmuneRACE study, and some 1,300 subjects contributed by 6 global collaborators. Sample metadata almost always included a de-identified subject ID, COVID-19 status, age in years and sex. The material from the prospective study consisted of cDNA or gDNA derived from T cells, B-cell-depleted T cells, or PBMCs. Subjects who had been exposed to COVID-19, were actively infected with it, or had recovered from it provided the deeply sampled blood TCRbeta repertoires that made up the dataset. Where available, HLA class I and class II types were taken from metadata supplied by the sample provider and were not determined by assay-based typing. The repertoires were made available in a free public database intended to serve as a resource for research on the immune response to SARS-CoV-2. The research as a whole found: Clinical and demographic metadata were provided uncurated, with the amount varying by source and participant.

Whole blood was collected in K2EDTA tubes by collaborating institutions according to the institutions' own protocols. For TCRbeta analysis, collaborator samples were shipped as frozen whole blood, as isolated PBMCs, or as DNA extracted from either sample type. TCRbeta CDR3 regions were amplified from genomic DNA by means of the immunoSEQ Assay, a bias-controlled multiplex PCR. In the authors' own workflow: Within the assay, amplification of reference gene primers was used to estimate how many nucleated cells each sample contained. Sequence reads were collapsed and filtered to measure the absolute abundance of every unique TCRbeta CDR3 rearrangement. For each sample, productive Simpson clonality was calculated as the square root of Simpson's diversity index over productive rearrangements. Not all clones reach the TCRdb copy of this immuneACCESS table, which keeps in-frame sequences only. Checked studies attribute under half of the gap to unresolved V genes and leave the rest unexplained. That table is the source of V, J and clone size, and D and trimming were worked out from the DNA. Within this sample are 160,000 or so clones, with roughly 87% of them counted one time only. Roughly 9.1% of the sample goes to the ten largest clones.

Relative to germline, V is missing 2 bases and J is missing 0 bases, with 21 bases of the junction outside any gene match. The CDR1 and CDR2 encoded by the germline V gene are SGDLS and YYNGEE. From the cysteine through the phenylalanine, the CDR3 covers 22 amino acids. Only CDR3 DNA remains: 66 bases, in frame from the first base. This sequence uses TRBV9 and TRBJ2-3; the junction holds 10 bases that match TRBD2. Sequences were obtained from peripheral blood. The origin of this receptor is a woman in her 70s with acute or convalescent COVID-19. CDR3 protein: CASSVASGGDSLTRLSTDTQYF. The DNA is TGTGCCAGCAGCGTGGCTAGCGGGGGCGACTCCTTGACCCGGCTAAGCACAGATACGCAGTATTTT.